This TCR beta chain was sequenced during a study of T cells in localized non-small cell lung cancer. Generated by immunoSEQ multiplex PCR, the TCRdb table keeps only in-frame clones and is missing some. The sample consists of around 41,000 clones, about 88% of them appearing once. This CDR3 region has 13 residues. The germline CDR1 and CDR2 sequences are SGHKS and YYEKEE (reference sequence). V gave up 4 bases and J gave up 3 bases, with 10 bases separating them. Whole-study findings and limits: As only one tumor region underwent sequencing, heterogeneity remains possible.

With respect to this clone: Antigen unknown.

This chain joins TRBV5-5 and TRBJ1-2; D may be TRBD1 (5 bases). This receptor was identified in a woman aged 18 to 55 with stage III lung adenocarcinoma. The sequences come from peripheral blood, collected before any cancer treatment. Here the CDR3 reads CASSETDYYGYTF. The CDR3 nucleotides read TGTGCCAGCAGCGAGACAGACTACTATGGCTACACCTTC. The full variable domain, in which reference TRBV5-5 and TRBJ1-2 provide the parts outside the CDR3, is DAGVTQSPTHLIKTRGQQVTLRCSPISGHKSVSWYQQVLGQGPQFIFQYYEKEERGRGNFPDRFSARQFPNYSSELNVNALLLGDSALYLCASSETDYYGYTFGSGTRLTVV.